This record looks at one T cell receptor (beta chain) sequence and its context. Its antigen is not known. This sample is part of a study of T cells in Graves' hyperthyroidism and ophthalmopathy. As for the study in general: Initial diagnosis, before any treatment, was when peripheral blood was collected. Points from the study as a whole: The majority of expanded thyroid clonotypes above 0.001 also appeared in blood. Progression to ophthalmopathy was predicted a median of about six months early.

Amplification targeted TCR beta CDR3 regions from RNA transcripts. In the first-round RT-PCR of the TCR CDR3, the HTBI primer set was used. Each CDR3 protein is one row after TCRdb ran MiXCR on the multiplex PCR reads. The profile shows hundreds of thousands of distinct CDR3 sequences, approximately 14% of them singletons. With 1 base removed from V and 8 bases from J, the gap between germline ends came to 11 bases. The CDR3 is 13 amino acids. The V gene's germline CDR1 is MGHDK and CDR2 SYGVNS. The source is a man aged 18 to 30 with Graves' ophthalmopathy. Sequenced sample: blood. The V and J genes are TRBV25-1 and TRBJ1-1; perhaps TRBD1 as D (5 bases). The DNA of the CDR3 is TGTGCCAGCAGTGAATTTTTGGCAGGGGAAGCTTTCTTT. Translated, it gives CASSEFLAGEAFF.